Listed below are T cell receptor beta chains from one sample, sequenced in a study of blood T cell repertoires in COVID-19. Generated by immunoSEQ multiplex PCR, the TCRdb table keeps only in-frame clones and is missing some. The table includes about 160,000 clones, roughly 87% detected once. Source material: peripheral blood. The source is a woman aged 60-75 years who had recovered from COVID-19. The CDR3 runs from the conserved cysteine through the conserved F or W. Each record gives: J gene, clone size, V gene, D gene, CDR3 DNA, CDR3 protein. The D gene is left open where the match is weak. Clone size appears in some rows only: once, few, many, or a class for an expanded clone.

J: TRBJ1-5; size: NA; V: TRBV27; D: NA; DNA: TGTGCCAGCAGTTCGACGACAGGTGCATTCGAGCCCCAGCATTTT; CDR3: CASSSTTGAFEPQHF
J: TRBJ1-6; size: NA; V: TRBV3-1/TRBV3-2; D: NA; DNA: TGTGCCAGCAGCCAAGCAAGGGGGTCACCCCTCCACTTT; CDR3: CASSQARGSPLHF
J: TRBJ2-3; size: NA; V: TRBV5-5; D: NA; DNA: TGTGCCAGCAGCCGCCTTACTGGCACAGATACGCAGTATTTT; CDR3: CASSRLTGTDTQYF
J: TRBJ1-6; size: once; V: TRBV6-4; D: NA; DNA: TGTGCCAGCAGTGAGTCACAGGAAAATAGCTCACCCCTCCACTTT; CDR3: CASSESQENSSPLHF
J: TRBJ2-7; size: NA; V: TRBV19; D: NA; DNA: TGTGCCAGTAGTAAGGGGATAAGGGCCTACGAGCAGTACTTC; CDR3: CASSKGIRAYEQYF
J: TRBJ2-5; size: once; V: TRBV27; D: NA; DNA: TGTGCCAGCAGTTCCTCAGACAGTCAGGGTCAAGAGACCCAGTACTTC; CDR3: CASSSSDSQGQETQYF
J: TRBJ1-3; size: NA; V: TRBV5-1; D: NA; DNA: TGCGCCAGCAGCTTGGCCCCCGCCAGTCCTGGAAACACCATATATTTT; CDR3: CASSLAPASPGNTIYF
J: TRBJ2-5; size: NA; V: TRBV7-2; D: NA; DNA: TGTGCCAGCAGCCGTTCTAGCTTAGAGACCCAGTACTTC; CDR3: CASSRSSLETQYF
J: TRBJ2-7; size: NA; V: TRBV5-5; D: TRBD1; DNA: TGTGCCAGCAGCTTGGGCCCCAGTAGGGGGCTTTACGAGCAGTACTTC; CDR3: CASSLGPSRGLYEQYF
J: TRBJ2-2; size: once; V: TRBV4-1; D: NA; DNA: TGCGCCAGCAGCCAAGAAACACTAGCTAACACCGGGGAGCTGTTTTTT; CDR3: CASSQETLANTGELFF
J: TRBJ2-7; size: few; V: TRBV9; D: TRBD2; DNA: TGTGCCAGCAGCCCCGGACTAGCGGGGGGGTACGAGCAGTACTTC; CDR3: CASSPGLAGGYEQYF
J: TRBJ1-4; size: NA; V: TRBV10-2; D: NA; DNA: TGCGCCAGCAGTGTCTGGAGGGGATCGGGTGAAAAACTGTTTTTT; CDR3: CASSVWRGSGEKLFF
J: TRBJ2-5; size: NA; V: TRBV5-4; D: TRBD1; DNA: TGTGCCAGCAGCTGGGACAGACAAGAGACCCAGTACTTC; CDR3: CASSWDRQETQYF
J: TRBJ1-6; size: NA; V: TRBV28; D: NA; DNA: TGTGCCAGCAGTTCCCGGGATCTAGCAAGCCTATATAATTCACCCCTCCACTTT; CDR3: CASSSRDLASLYNSPLHF
J: TRBJ2-5; size: few; V: TRBV9; D: TRBD2; DNA: TGTGCCAGCAGCGTCGAGGGAGGGAGCCAAGAGACCCAGTACTTC; CDR3: CASSVEGGSQETQYF
J: TRBJ1-3; size: NA; V: TRBV5-1; D: TRBD1; DNA: TGCGCCAGCAGCTCGGGGACAGTCGGAAACACCATATATTTT; CDR3: CASSSGTVGNTIYF
J: TRBJ2-3; size: NA; V: TRBV9; D: TRBD2; DNA: TGTGCCAGCAGCCCTAGCGGGTCTTTCGCAGATACGCAGTATTTT; CDR3: CASSPSGSFADTQYF
J: TRBJ2-3; size: few; V: TRBV19; D: TRBD2; DNA: TGTGCCAGTACCGATTCTAGCGGGGGCACAGATACGCAGTATTTT; CDR3: CASTDSSGGTDTQYF
J: TRBJ1-4; size: NA; V: TRBV18; D: TRBD1; DNA: TGTGCCAGCTCACAGACAGGGCGCGGAGAAAAACTGTTTTTT; CDR3: CASSQTGRGEKLFF
J: TRBJ2-7; size: NA; V: TRBV5-6; D: NA; DNA: TGTGCCAGCAGCTTGGGTGACAACTCCAGGTTC; CDR3: CASSLGDNSRF
J: TRBJ2-3; size: NA; V: TRBV11-2; D: NA; DNA: TGTGCCAGCAGCTTAGATCTGGCAGGGACAGATACGCAGTATTTT; CDR3: CASSLDLAGTDTQYF
J: TRBJ1-2; size: once; V: TRBV5-5; D: NA; DNA: TGTGCCAGCAGCTTGGTTGTCGCAGGGAACTATGGCTACACCTTC; CDR3: CASSLVVAGNYGYTF
J: TRBJ2-7; size: NA; V: TRBV6-5; D: NA; DNA: TGTGCCAGCTCCCGGGATCGATTTTACGAGCAGTACTTC; CDR3: CASSRDRFYEQYF
J: TRBJ2-1; size: NA; V: TRBV7-8; D: TRBD2; DNA: TGTGCCAGCAGCTTCACTGGACGGGGGGAACCCAATGAGCAGTTCTTC; CDR3: CASSFTGRGEPNEQFF
J: TRBJ1-1; size: few; V: TRBV19; D: TRBD1; DNA: TGTGCCAGTGGCAGGGGGGATACTGAAGCTTTCTTT; CDR3: CASGRGDTEAFF
J: TRBJ1-3; size: NA; V: TRBV29-1; D: NA; DNA: TGCAGGTGTGGGGGGTGGGCCCACCGATCCCTCTGTGCTGGAAACACCATATATTTT; CDR3: CRCGGWAHRSLCAGNTIYF
J: TRBJ1-5; size: NA; V: TRBV6-5; D: TRBD1; DNA: TGTGCCAGCAGAAGAGGGACAGGGGCAGGTCAGCCCCAGCATTTT; CDR3: CASRRGTGAGQPQHF
J: TRBJ1-2; size: NA; V: TRBV14; D: NA; DNA: TGTGCCAGCAGCCAAAATACCGGGGATGGCTACACCTTC; CDR3: CASSQNTGDGYTF
J: TRBJ2-5; size: NA; V: TRBV19; D: NA; DNA: TGTGCCAGTTCTAGGCTAGATCAATCACAAGAGACCCAGTACTTC; CDR3: CASSRLDQSQETQYF
J: TRBJ2-3; size: NA; V: TRBV3-1/TRBV3-2; D: TRBD2; DNA: TGTGCCAGCAGCCGATCTCACAGCGGGGACACAGATACGCAGTATTTT; CDR3: CASSRSHSGDTDTQYF
J: TRBJ2-7; size: once; V: TRBV10-3; D: NA; DNA: TGTGCCGTAGGACAGCTTGGGTACGAGCAGTACTTC; CDR3: CAVGQLGYEQYF
J: TRBJ1-6; size: NA; V: TRBV5-5; D: TRBD1; DNA: TGTGCCAGCAGCACAGGACAGGCGGATTTGCCCCTCCACTTT; CDR3: CASSTGQADLPLHF
J: TRBJ1-2; size: NA; V: TRBV28; D: TRBD1; DNA: TGTGCCAGTGCCGTGGGGGACAGGGGGCGCGGATACACCTTC; CDR3: CASAVGDRGRGYTF
J: TRBJ2-3; size: NA; V: TRBV10-3; D: TRBD2; DNA: TGTGCCATCAGTGCTAGCGGGGGGCGGGATACGCAGTATTTT; CDR3: CAISASGGRDTQYF
J: TRBJ2-4; size: NA; V: TRBV6-4; D: NA; DNA: TGTGCCAGCAGTGACGGCTGGCGGTACACCAAAAACATTCAGTACTTC; CDR3: CASSDGWRYTKNIQYF
J: TRBJ1-4; size: NA; V: TRBV23-1; D: NA; DNA: TGCGCCAGTCTAATAAGACAGCGAAATGAAAAACTGTTTTTT; CDR3: CASLIRQRNEKLFF
J: TRBJ1-2; size: once; V: TRBV24-1; D: TRBD1; DNA: TGTGCCACCAGTGACCGTGGACAGGGAAGTGCTCTTGATGGCTACACCTTC; CDR3: CATSDRGQGSALDGYTF
J: TRBJ2-7; size: NA; V: TRBV5-4; D: TRBD1; DNA: TGTGCCAGCAGCTTGGCCAACCAGGGGGCTGCCTACGAGCAGTACTTC; CDR3: CASSLANQGAAYEQYF
J: TRBJ1-1; size: NA; V: TRBV28; D: TRBD1; DNA: TGTGCCACCTCCCAGGGACAGGGGAGGACTGAAGCTTTCTTT; CDR3: CATSQGQGRTEAFF
J: TRBJ2-4; size: NA; V: TRBV3-1/TRBV3-2; D: NA; DNA: TGTGCCAGCAGCCTCCTTGGAGAGGGCAAAAACATTCAGTACTTC; CDR3: CASSLLGEGKNIQYF
J: TRBJ2-7; size: NA; V: TRBV12-2; D: NA; DNA: TGTGCAAGTCGCTTAGAATGGGCACGGGACAGTCCCTACGAGCAGTACTTC; CDR3: CASRLEWARDSPYEQYF
J: TRBJ2-1; size: NA; V: TRBV7-2; D: TRBD2; DNA: TGTGCCAGCAGCTTTGGACTAGCGGGGGGTCCCAATGAGCAGTTCTTC; CDR3: CASSFGLAGGPNEQFF
J: TRBJ2-5; size: NA; V: TRBV7-9; D: TRBD1; DNA: TGTGCCAGCAGCTTAGGGATCGGACAGGGGGCCGGGGAGACCCAGTACTTC; CDR3: CASSLGIGQGAGETQYF
J: TRBJ2-6; size: NA; V: TRBV28; D: NA; DNA: TGTGCCAGCAGTCCAAACAGGGCTGGGGCCAACGTCCTGACTTTC; CDR3: CASSPNRAGANVLTF
J: TRBJ1-6; size: NA; V: TRBV27; D: NA; DNA: TGTGCCAGCAGTTTATATCGCCAGGGCTCGGGTAATTCACCCCTCCACTTT; CDR3: CASSLYRQGSGNSPLHF
J: TRBJ1-2; size: NA; V: TRBV6-5; D: NA; DNA: TGTGCCAGCTGCCTCCGTTTGGGACAAGTAGGCTACACCTTC; CDR3: CASCLRLGQVGYTF
J: TRBJ1-6; size: NA; V: TRBV19; D: TRBD1; DNA: TGTGCCAGTACCCCCGGACAGGGCTCACCCCTCCACTTT; CDR3: CASTPGQGSPLHF
J: TRBJ2-3; size: NA; V: TRBV4-3; D: NA; DNA: TGCGCCAGCAGCCAAGATATGGCCATCCAGAGCACAGATACGCAGTATTTT; CDR3: CASSQDMAIQSTDTQYF